The next 27 T cell receptor beta chains were all read from a single sample in a study of vaccination effects on CD4 cells after COVID-19. Culture proceeded for roughly ten days, and CD4+ T cells were then isolated. Two doses of BNT162b2 or mRNA-1273 vaccine were administered to participants. Profiling relied on immunoSEQ multiplex PCR, and the TCRdb table lists in-frame clones only, not all of them. The sample has 66,000 or so clones, roughly 80% seen once. These receptors' antigens are unknown. Sequenced here: CD4+ T cells from PBMCs cultured without peptide, sampled after COVID-19 vaccination. The source of these receptors is a human donor who received a COVID-19 vaccine.

This chain joins TRBV5-1 and TRBJ1-4; 8 bases are a match to TRBD1. V trimming: 4 bases; J trimming: 7 bases; junction bases outside the gene matches: 15. Germline CDR1 SGHRS, CDR2 YFSETQ. The CDR3 consists of 17 residues. The CDR3 bases are TGCGCCAGCAGCCCCTCGAAATTGACAGGGGCGGGTGAAAAACTGTTTTTT. This gives the protein CASSPSKLTGAGEKLFF.

This clone showed up just a few times. V usage is TRBV6-6 and J usage is TRBJ1-2; no clear D gene. V shed 0 bases and J shed 8 bases, with 7 bases lying between them. Germline CDR1 reads MNHNY; CDR2 reads SVGAGI (reference sequence). CDR3 length: 12 amino acids. CDR3 protein: CASSYSHEGYTF. In nucleotides, the CDR3 is TGTGCCAGCAGTTACTCGCATGAGGGCTACACCTTC.

The CDR3 sequence: CASSYTGTGNTIYF. CDR3 nucleotide sequence: TGTGCCAGCAGCTACACAGGGACTGGAAACACCATATATTTT. The chain is built from TRBV9 and TRBJ1-3; perhaps TRBD1 as D (6 bases). V gave up 4 bases and J gave up 2 bases, with 10 bases separating them. This CDR3 spans 14 amino acids. Germline CDR1 and CDR2: SGDLS and YYNGEE.

The rearrangement joins TRBV28 to TRBJ1-6, with D possibly matching TRBD1 (5 bases). Trimming pared 4 bases from V and 10 bases from J, leaving 20 bases between. CDR1 and CDR2 (germline): MDHEN, SYDVKM. This CDR3 region has 16 residues. For the CDR3, the DNA is TGTGCCAGCAGTTCCCCTGCAGGGAGGATGCGGTCACCCCTCCACTTT. Translated, it gives CASSSPAGRMRSPLHF.

In its sample, this clone was seen a few times. The rearrangement links TRBV19 to TRBJ2-3, with a possible D match to TRBD2 (6 bases). This CDR3 has 14 residues. CDR1 and CDR2 (germline): LNHDA, SQIVND (reference sequence). Trimming removed 6 bases at V and 7 bases at J, with 17 bases between. The CDR3 region is CASRGTGVGYTQYF. CDR3 coding DNA: TGTGCCAGTAGGGGGACGGGAGTCGGGTATACGCAGTATTTT. The full variable domain, rest sourced from reference TRBV19 and TRBJ2-3, is DGGITQSPKYLFRKEGQNVTLSCEQNLNHDAMYWYRQDPGQGLRLIYYSQIVNDFQKGDIAEGYSVSREKKESFPLTVTSAQKNPTAFYLCASRGTGVGYTQYFGPGTRLTVL.

This clone was counted a single time. The V and J genes are TRBV24-1 and TRBJ2-1, with 9 bases that match TRBD1. Unmatched junction bases numbered 10, after V lost 3 bases and J lost 8 bases. CDR1 is KGHDR, CDR2 SFDVKD, per germline. CDR3 size: 16 residues. CDR3 DNA: TGTGCCACCAGTGATCCCCTGGGACAGGGAACCCATGAGCAGTTCTTC. Translating it yields CATSDPLGQGTHEQFF.

The chain recombines TRBV9 with TRBJ2-2; D is unclear. CDR1 SGDLS and CDR2 YYNGEE come from the germline V gene. Trimming shortened V by 2 bases and J by 9 bases, and 11 bases separated the two germline ends. The CDR3 consists of 13 residues. In DNA, the CDR3 is TGTGCCAGCAGCGTCTCACTCGGTAGGGAGCTGTTTTTT. Translation: CASSVSLGRELFF.

The chain couples TRBV2 to TRBJ2-1, with 7 bases aligning to TRBD2. Germline V lookup: CDR1 SNHLY, CDR2 FYNNEI. The CDR3 is 14 amino acids. Trimming removed 3 bases from V and 6 bases from J; junction bases left unmatched: 5. For the CDR3, the DNA is TGTGCCAGCAGTGACGAAGCGGGGATCAATGAGCAGTTCTTC. This translates into CASSDEAGINEQFF. Complete variable domain (other parts from reference TRBV2 and TRBJ2-1): EPEVTQTPSHQVTQMGQEVILRCVPISNHLYFYWYRQILGQKVEFLVSFYNNEISEKSEIFDDQFSVERPDGSNFTLKIRSTKLEDSAMYFCASSDEAGINEQFFGPGTRLTVL.

The genes are TRBV6-5 and TRBJ2-2; tentative D call: TRBD1 (7 bases). The CDR3 totals 15 residues. Germline assignment: CDR1 MNHEY and CDR2 SVGAGI. Trimming stripped 6 bases from V and 3 bases from J, with 14 bases between. CDR3 DNA: TGTGCCAGCAGACGGACAGGAGGGGACACCGGGGAGCTGTTTTTT. It encodes CASRRTGGDTGELFF.

The chain carries TRBV5-1 and TRBJ1-2; a possible D gene is TRBD1 (6 bases). V lost 0 bases and J 8 bases, leaving 17 bases between the germline ends. This CDR3 has 15 amino acids. Looked up from germline, CDR1 is SGHRS and CDR2 is YFSETQ. CDR3 loop: CASSLASGGTGGYTF. The CDR3 bases are TGCGCCAGCAGCTTGGCCAGTGGGGGCACCGGAGGCTACACCTTC.

This clone was counted between two and nine times. The rearrangement joins TRBV13 to TRBJ1-1; no reliable D call. V was cut by 5 bases and J by 0 bases, with 10 bases left in between. The CDR3 consists of 14 residues. The germline CDR1 and CDR2 sequences are PRHDT and FYEKMQ (reference sequence). The CDR3, as DNA: TGTGCCAGCAGCCCGGACCTAATGAACACTGAAGCTTTCTTT. Its translation: CASSPDLMNTEAFF.

The chain employs TRBV2 and TRBJ1-2; 10 positions agree with TRBD1. V was clipped by 2 bases and J by 7 bases; unmatched bases: 7. The length of the CDR3 is 15 residues. The germline gives CDR1 SNHLY, CDR2 FYNNEI. CDR3 bases: TGTGCCAGCAGTGAATTAGGGACAGGGGCCGTTGGCTACACCTTC. This gives the protein CASSELGTGAVGYTF.

The chain carries TRBV18 and TRBJ2-1; TRBD1 matches 9 bases. There are 16 residues in the CDR3. Germline loops: CDR1 KGHSH, CDR2 LQKENI. Trimming took 2 bases from V and 3 from J; bases not matched to a gene: 5. The CDR3 DNA sequence: TGTGCCAGCTCACCAAGACAGGGGGGTTTCTACAATGAGCAGTTCTTC. Translating gives CASSPRQGGFYNEQFF.

This clone showed up just once. The chain carries TRBV5-1 and TRBJ1-4; 10 nucleotides agree with TRBD1. The ends lost 4 bases at V and 0 bases at J; junction bases unmatched: 3. CDR1 SGHRS and CDR2 YFSETQ come from the germline V gene. The CDR3 is 16 amino acids. CDR3 protein: CASSHGQGATNEKLFF. CDR3 nucleotide sequence: TGCGCCAGCAGCCATGGACAGGGGGCAACTAATGAAAAACTGTTTTTT.

The chain combines TRBV5-1 with TRBJ2-5; D might be TRBD1 or TRBD2, each matching 5 bases. Looked up from germline, CDR1 is SGHRS and CDR2 is YFSETQ. This CDR3 region has 14 residues. V lost 0 bases to trimming and J lost 4 bases, with 10 bases between them. CDR3 nucleotide sequence: TGCGCCAGCAGCTTGGGAGGGGTGGCAGAGACCCAGTACTTC. Its translation is CASSLGGVAETQYF.

The rearrangement joins TRBV27 to TRBJ1-1; D ambiguous. Trimming removed 7 bases from V and 0 bases from J, with 9 bases in between. This CDR3 has 13 amino acids. Germline-derived CDR1 and CDR2 are MNHEY and SMNVEV (reference sequence). This CDR3 is CASTPGMNTEAFF. CDR3 sequence (DNA): TGTGCCAGCACCCCGGGGATGAACACTGAAGCTTTCTTT.

This clone was seen a handful of times. The V gene is TRBV7-3, the J gene TRBJ1-1; a weak D match, TRBD1 (6 bases). CDR1 and CDR2 from the germline V gene are SGHTA and FQGTGA. Trimming pared 3 bases from V and 5 bases from J, leaving 16 bases between. The CDR3 is 15 residues long. In DNA, the CDR3 is TGTGCCAGCAGCTTTGGGGGGGCGAGTCGGACTGAAGCTTTCTTT. Encoded protein: CASSFGGASRTEAFF.

This clone has more than one count but fewer than ten. CDR3 sequence: CASSVGNSDRAYNEQFF. CDR3 in DNA: TGTGCCAGCAGCGTCGGCAACTCGGACAGGGCCTACAATGAGCAGTTCTTC. This chain joins TRBV9 and TRBJ2-1, with 8 bases that match TRBD1. Germline CDR1 and CDR2: SGDLS and YYNGEE. Trimming at V came to 2 bases and at J to 2 bases, leaving 9 bases not matched to a gene. This CDR3 spans 17 amino acids.

The J gene is TRBJ2-5, the V gene TRBV6-4; D is unresolved. The CDR3 sequence is 15 residues long. Trimming stripped 3 bases from V and 0 bases from J, with 11 bases between. Germline lookup yields CDR1 MRHNA and CDR2 SNTAGT. In nucleotides, the CDR3 is TGTGCCAGCAGTGAACGAGGTAACAACCAAGAGACCCAGTACTTC. Its translation is CASSERGNNQETQYF.

The gene calls are TRBV28 and TRBJ2-7; TRBD1 matches 10 bases. This CDR3 comprises 16 residues. V trimming: 5 bases; J trimming: 3 bases; junction bases outside the gene matches: 10. Germline V gene data show CDR1 as MDHEN and CDR2 as SYDVKM. The CDR3 DNA sequence: TGTGCCAGCAGTAAATACCTAGGGACAGGGGACTACGAGCAGTACGTC. As protein: CASSKYLGTGDYEQYV.

The CDR3, as DNA: TGTGCCAGCAGTCCCGACAAGGCAAGGACCCAGTACTTC. Protein product: CASSPDKARTQYF. The gene calls are TRBV7-3 and TRBJ2-5; no clear D. V dropped 6 bases and J dropped 7 bases, with 15 bases sitting between them. CDR1 is SGHTA, CDR2 FQGTGA, per germline. The CDR3 loop spans 13 amino acids. Combining the CDR3 with reference TRBV7-3 and TRBJ2-5 gives the whole variable domain GAGVSQTPSNKVTEKGKYVELRCDPISGHTALYWYRQSLGQGPEFLIYFQGTGAADDSGLPNDRFFAVRPEGSVSTLKIQRTERGDSAVYLCASSPDKARTQYFGPGTRLLVL.

This clone showed up just a few times. This sequence joins TRBV3-1 (or the pseudogene TRBV3-2) and TRBJ1-6; D perhaps matches TRBD1 (5 bases). The V end lost 1 base, the J end lost 8 bases, and 12 bases lay between the germline ends. Germline V lookup: CDR1 LGHDT, CDR2 YNNKEL (reference sequence). The CDR3 covers 15 residues. For the CDR3, the DNA is TGTGCCAGCAGCCAAGGGTCAGGGACGGATTCACCCCTCCACTTT. Translation gives CASSQGSGTDSPLHF.

The chain employs TRBV7-2 and TRBJ1-6; D is unresolved. Germline values: CDR1 SGHTA, CDR2 FQGNSA. This CDR3 is 15 amino acids long. The germline V and J ends were trimmed by 1 base and 10 bases, with 14 bases remaining between them. CDR3: CASSLGLSFASPLHF. CDR3 coding DNA: TGTGCCAGCAGCTTAGGATTGTCCTTCGCCTCACCCCTCCACTTT.

This clone turned up a few times. The V call is TRBV5-5, the J call TRBJ2-1; 7 nucleotides align to TRBD1. V gave up 4 bases and J gave up 0 bases; unmatched junction bases: 4. The length of the CDR3 is 15 residues. Germline-derived CDR1 and CDR2 are SGHKS and YYEKEE (reference sequence). The CDR3 here is CASSATGSSYNEQFF. The CDR3, as DNA: TGTGCCAGCAGCGCGACAGGGAGCTCCTACAATGAGCAGTTCTTC.

The chain employs TRBV9 and TRBJ2-1; D is uncertain. The germline V gene encodes CDR1 SGDLS and CDR2 YYNGEE. This CDR3 contains 13 residues. V was trimmed by 4 bases and J by 2 bases, leaving 7 bases between them. The CDR3 DNA reads as TGTGCCAGCAGCCAGGCGACCTACAATGAGCAGTTCTTC. Translating it yields CASSQATYNEQFF.

The chain combines TRBV4-2 with TRBJ1-3; no definite D call. Germline CDR1 is LGHNA and CDR2 is YNFKEQ. The CDR3 runs 15 residues. Trimming removed 4 bases at V and 8 bases at J, with 18 bases between. DNA of the CDR3: TGTGCCAGCAGCCTTCCAACCCTTCTTACGGACACCATATATTTT. It is translated as CASSLPTLLTDTIYF.

V gene TRBV6-2 or TRBV6-3 combines with J gene TRBJ1-2, with D possibly TRBD1 on 6 matching bases. The CDR3 runs 13 residues. Germline CDR1 reads MNHEY; CDR2 reads SVGEGT. V shed 5 bases and J shed 4 bases, with 11 bases lying between them. Written as DNA, the CDR3 is TGTGCCAGCAGTGTACAGGGAAGCTATGGCTACACCTTC. It specifies CASSVQGSYGYTF.